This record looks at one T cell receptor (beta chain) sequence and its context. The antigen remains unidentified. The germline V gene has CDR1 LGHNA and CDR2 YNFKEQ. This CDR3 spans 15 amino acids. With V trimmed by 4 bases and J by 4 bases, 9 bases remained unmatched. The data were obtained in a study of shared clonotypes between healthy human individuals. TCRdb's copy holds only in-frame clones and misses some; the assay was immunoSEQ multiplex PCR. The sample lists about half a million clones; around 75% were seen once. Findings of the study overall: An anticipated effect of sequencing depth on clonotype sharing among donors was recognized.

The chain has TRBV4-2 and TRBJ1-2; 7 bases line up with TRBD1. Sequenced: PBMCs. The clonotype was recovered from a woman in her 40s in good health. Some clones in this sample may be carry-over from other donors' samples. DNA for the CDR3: TGTGCCAGCAGCCGGTCACGAGACAGGGCCTATGGCTACACCTTC. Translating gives CASSRSRDRAYGYTF.